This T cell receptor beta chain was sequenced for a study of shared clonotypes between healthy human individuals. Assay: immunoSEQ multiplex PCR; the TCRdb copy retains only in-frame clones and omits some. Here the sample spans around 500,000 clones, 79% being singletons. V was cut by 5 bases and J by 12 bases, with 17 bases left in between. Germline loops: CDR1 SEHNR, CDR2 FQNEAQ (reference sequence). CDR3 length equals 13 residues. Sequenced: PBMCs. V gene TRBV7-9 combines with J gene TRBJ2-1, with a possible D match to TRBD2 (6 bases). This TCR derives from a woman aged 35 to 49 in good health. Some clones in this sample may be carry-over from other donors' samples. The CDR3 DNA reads TGTGCCAGCAGCCGGCGGGAAAACTCGCCGCAGTTCTTC. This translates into CASSRRENSPQFF. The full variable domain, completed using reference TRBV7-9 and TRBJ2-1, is DTGVSQNPRHKITKRGQNVTFRCDPISEHNRLYWYRQTLGQGPEFLTYFQNEAQLEKSRLLSDRFSAERPKGSFSTLEIQRTEQGDSAMYLCASSRRENSPQFFGPGTRLTVL.